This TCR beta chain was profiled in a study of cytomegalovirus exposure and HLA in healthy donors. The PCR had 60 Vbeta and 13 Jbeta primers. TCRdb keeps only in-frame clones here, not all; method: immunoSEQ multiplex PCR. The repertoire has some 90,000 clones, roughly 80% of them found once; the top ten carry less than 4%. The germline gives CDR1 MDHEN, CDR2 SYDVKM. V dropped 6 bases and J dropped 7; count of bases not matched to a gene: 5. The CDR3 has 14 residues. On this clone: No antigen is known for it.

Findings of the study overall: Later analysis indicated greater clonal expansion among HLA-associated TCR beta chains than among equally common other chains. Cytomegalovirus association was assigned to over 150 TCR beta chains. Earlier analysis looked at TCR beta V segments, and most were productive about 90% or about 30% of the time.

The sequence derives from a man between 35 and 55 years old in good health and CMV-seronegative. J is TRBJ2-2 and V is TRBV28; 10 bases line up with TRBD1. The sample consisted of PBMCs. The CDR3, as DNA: TGTGCCAGCAGCGCCGGGACAGGGGTCGGGGAGCTGTTTTTT. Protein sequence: CASSAGTGVGELFF.